The T cell receptor (beta chain) described here comes from a study of shared clonotypes between healthy human individuals. Regarding this clone: The antigen is not known.

The assay was immunoSEQ multiplex PCR, and TCRdb's table has in-frame clones only and misses some. Here the sample spans about 2.4 million clones, 85% to 95% being singletons. Between the trimmed V and J ends, which lost 1 base and 4 bases, there was a span of 7 bases. Germline CDR1 reads SGHVS; CDR2 reads FQNEAQ. The CDR3 runs 13 residues. Notes on the study in general: Rarefaction showed that sequencing of sorted subsets was incomplete (despite large depth).

CD4+ cells underwent separation, giving CD45RA+ naive and CD45RA-negative memory subsets. This rearrangement joins TRBV7-8 to TRBJ2-5, with D maybe TRBD1 (5 bases). The sequence derives from a man younger than 35 in good health. Sequencing was carried out using naive CD4+ T cells sorted from blood. Subset given: CD45RA+ positively selected. CDR3 DNA: TGTGCCAGCAGCTTAGAAAGGGGAGAGACCCAGTACTTC. Protein product: CASSLERGETQYF.